These 23 T cell receptor beta chains were sequenced from one sample in a study of T cell repertoires in cytomegalovirus infection. TCRdb re-called the reads with MiXCR, one entry per CDR3 protein. The top ten clones hold 90% to 95% of a sample with 84,000 or so distinct CDR3 sequences, 45% to 55% of them seen once. The antigens for these receptors are not known. Sequences were derived from CD8+ T cells from cultured PBMCs, sampled from culture after CMV antigen stimulation. The receptors stem from a human donor in good health (CMV status not recorded). Some clones in this sample may be carry-over from other donors' samples.

This clonotype was detected only a few times. This rearrangement joins TRBV7-9 to TRBJ1-3, with a tentative D call TRBD1 (5 bases). Germline CDR1 reads SEHNR; CDR2 reads FQNEAQ (reference sequence). V lost 0 bases and J lost 2, with 14 bases in between. The CDR3 contains 17 residues. CDR3 DNA: TGTGCCAGCAGCTTAGCCCCGGGACGGGGGGCTGGAAACACCATATATTTT. It codes for CASSLAPGRGAGNTIYF.

The chain employs TRBV14 and TRBJ2-7; D not certain. Between the trimmed V and J ends, which lost 2 bases and 7 bases, there was a span of 18 bases. This CDR3 region has 15 residues. Per the germline V gene, CDR1 is SGHDN and CDR2 is FVKESK. The CDR3 bases are TGTGCCAGCAGCCAATCCCGGACCCGCTGTGGTGAGCAGTACTTC. This sequence encodes CASSQSRTRCGEQYF.

The chain is built from TRBV2 and TRBJ2-1; the match to TRBD2 covers 7 bases. The CDR3 runs 13 residues. The V and J ends lost 4 bases and 6 bases, in that order; junction bases with no gene match: 3. The V gene's germline CDR1 is SNHLY and CDR2 FYNNEI. The DNA for the CDR3 is TGTGCCAGCAGTGTCGGGACTACCAATGAGCAGTTCTTC. Its translation is CASSVGTTNEQFF.

The chain recombines TRBV12-3 or TRBV12-4 with TRBJ2-3; possibly TRBD2 for D (7 bases). The CDR3 is 16 residues long. With 0 bases removed from V and 4 bases from J, the gap between germline ends came to 14 bases. CDR3: CASSLAGGPDADTQYF. In DNA, the CDR3 is TGTGCCAGCAGTTTAGCGGGGGGGCCAGATGCAGATACGCAGTATTTT.

The sample holds a few counts of this clonotype. The chain joins TRBV7-3 to TRBJ2-3; maybe TRBD2 (6 bases). Germline V CDR1 and CDR2: SGHTA, FQGTGA. The V end lost 1 base, the J end lost 3 bases, and 14 bases lay between the germline ends. The CDR3 runs to 16 residues. The CDR3 sequence is CASSLSQGGLTDTQYF. The CDR3, as DNA: TGTGCCAGCAGCTTAAGCCAGGGAGGCTTAACAGATACGCAGTATTTT.

The rearrangement uses TRBV20-1 and TRBJ2-4; D unresolved. The CDR3 extends over 14 amino acids. Germline CDR1 reads DFQATT; CDR2 reads SNEGSKA (reference sequence). Between the trimmed V and J ends, which lost 3 bases and 6 bases, there was a span of 15 bases. This CDR3 reads CSASPYGDTNIQYF. As DNA, the CDR3 is TGCAGTGCTAGCCCCTACGGCGATACAAACATTCAGTACTTC.

The J gene is TRBJ2-5, the V gene TRBV7-9, with TRBD2 identical over 12 bases. Germline lookup yields CDR1 SEHNR and CDR2 FQNEAQ (reference sequence). V lost 4 bases to trimming and J lost 5 bases; unmatched junction nucleotides: 8. CDR3 length: 16 amino acids. The DNA of the CDR3 is TGTGCCAGCAGCTCCCGGAGGACTAGCGGGACGGAGACCCAGTACTTC. Translated, it gives CASSSRRTSGTETQYF.

The chain couples TRBV11-2 to TRBJ2-3; D is uncertain. Germline V lookup: CDR1 SGHAT, CDR2 FQNNGV. The CDR3 totals 12 residues. V lost 5 bases and J 5 bases, leaving 8 bases between the germline ends. The CDR3 is CASSPDGDTQYF. The CDR3 DNA follows: TGTGCCAGCAGCCCGGACGGAGATACGCAGTATTTT.

The V and J genes are TRBV5-5 and TRBJ2-1, with 10 bases that match TRBD2. CDR1 is SGHKS, CDR2 YYEKEE, per germline (reference sequence). The CDR3 has 14 amino acids. Trimming cost V 0 bases and J 9 bases; bases outside gene matches: 3. CDR3 amino acids: CASSLGGLASEQFF. The CDR3 DNA reads TGTGCCAGCAGCTTGGGGGGACTAGCGTCTGAGCAGTTCTTC.

The J gene is TRBJ2-1, the V gene TRBV24-1; the D gene is possibly TRBD2 (5 bases). Trimming removed 3 bases at V and 1 base at J, with 9 bases between. The CDR3 sequence is 15 residues long. CDR1 KGHDR and CDR2 SFDVKD come from the germline V gene. This CDR3 is CATSDEGKSYNEQFF. The CDR3 nucleotides read TGTGCCACCAGTGATGAGGGAAAGTCCTACAATGAGCAGTTCTTC.

This clonotype was detected a few times. CDR3 nucleotide sequence: TGTGCCAGCAACCCGACAGTCACCGGGGAGCTGTTTTTT. Amino acid sequence: CASNPTVTGELFF. The rearrangement links TRBV7-6 to TRBJ2-2, with a weak D call TRBD1 (5 bases). This CDR3 comprises 13 residues. The ends were cut back, 7 bases at V and 4 bases at J, with 10 bases in the middle. The germline V gene encodes CDR1 SGHVS and CDR2 FNYEAQ. The full variable domain, in which reference TRBV7-6 and TRBJ2-2 provide the parts outside the CDR3, is GAGVSQSPRYKVTKRGQDVALRCDPISGHVSLYWYRQALGQGPEFLTYFNYEAQQDKSGLPNDRFSAERPEGSISTLTIQRTEQRDSAMYRCASNPTVTGELFFGEGSRLTVL.

This chain links TRBV28 with TRBJ1-1; D gene uncertain. Germline V CDR1 and CDR2: MDHEN, SYDVKM. The CDR3 extends over 12 amino acids. The V end was cut by 3 bases, the J end by 7 bases, with 9 bases between. The CDR3 loop is CASSLAHLEAFF. In DNA, the CDR3 is TGTGCCAGCAGTTTGGCCCACCTTGAAGCTTTCTTT.

This clonotype was detected a few times. The chain recombines TRBV19 with TRBJ2-3, with 11 bases matching TRBD2. The CDR3 extends over 17 amino acids. With V trimmed by 4 bases and J by 1 base, 7 bases remained unmatched. Germline CDR1 and CDR2: LNHDA and SQIVND (reference sequence). The CDR3 loop is CASSRLAGLRGTDTQYF. The CDR3 region has the DNA TGTGCCAGTAGTAGACTAGCGGGACTGAGGGGCACAGATACGCAGTATTTT.

This rearrangement joins TRBV5-4 to TRBJ1-1; D call uncertain. V was shortened by 2 bases and J by 1 base, with 9 bases between the two germline ends. The CDR3 length is 14 residues. CDR1 is SGHNT and CDR2 is YYREEE in the germline V gene (reference sequence). The CDR3 is CASSFQRANTEAFF. The CDR3 DNA sequence: TGTGCCAGCAGCTTTCAGAGGGCGAACACTGAAGCTTTCTTT.

This clonotype occurred a few times. The V and J genes are TRBV7-2 and TRBJ2-7; D may be TRBD1 or TRBD2 (5 bases each). The V gene lost 5 bases and the J gene lost 3 bases, with 14 bases spanning the gap. Germline V gene sequence: CDR1 SGHTA, CDR2 FQGNSA. This CDR3 has 14 residues. The CDR3 nucleotides are TGTGCCAGCAGCCCCGACAGAGGGAACTACGAGCAGTACTTC. It specifies CASSPDRGNYEQYF.

V gene TRBV7-2 combines with J gene TRBJ1-4; D perhaps matches TRBD1 (5 bases). This CDR3 is built from 14 residues. Germline assignment: CDR1 SGHTA and CDR2 FQGNSA. The V gene lost 5 bases and the J gene lost 6 bases, with 13 bases spanning the gap. CDR3 region: CASSMGTVYEKLFF. In DNA, the CDR3 is TGTGCCAGCAGCATGGGGACCGTTTATGAAAAACTGTTTTTT.

This clonotype was observed a handful of times. The genes are TRBV7-9 and TRBJ2-1, with 7 bases matching TRBD1. Germline lookup yields CDR1 SEHNR and CDR2 FQNEAQ (reference sequence). The CDR3 consists of 15 residues. The V and J ends lost 5 bases and 1 base, in that order; junction bases with no gene match: 5. CDR3 region: CASSPPGQSYNEQFF. The CDR3 region has the DNA TGTGCCAGCAGCCCTCCGGGACAGTCCTACAATGAGCAGTTCTTC.

The chain uses TRBV18 and TRBJ2-7; D could derive from TRBD1 or TRBD2 (5 bases each). The length of the CDR3 is 14 residues. Germline V gene data show CDR1 as KGHSH and CDR2 as LQKENI. The V gene lost 6 bases and the J gene lost 2 bases, with 14 bases spanning the gap. CDR3 in amino acids: CASSVRDVTYEQYF. The CDR3 DNA sequence: TGTGCCAGCTCCGTCCGGGACGTAACCTACGAGCAGTACTTC.

This clonotype has a handful of counts. The genes are TRBV7-3 and TRBJ2-1; 10 bases fit TRBD2. This CDR3 has 16 residues. Trimming removed 2 bases from V and 8 bases from J; junction bases left unmatched: 9. The germline CDR1 and CDR2 sequences are SGHTA and FQGTGA. The CDR3 reads CASSLHGAGGPYEQFF. CDR3 DNA sequence: TGTGCCAGCAGCTTACACGGAGCGGGGGGGCCTTATGAGCAGTTCTTC.

This clonotype was counted a few times. V and J are TRBV7-6 and TRBJ2-3; D not certain. CDR3 size: 12 residues. With 3 bases removed from V and 2 bases from J, the gap between germline ends came to 3 bases. Germline V gene lookup returns CDR1 SGHVS and CDR2 FNYEAQ. The CDR3 nucleotides are TGTGCCAGCAGCTTTGTCACAGATACGCAGTATTTT. This translates into CASSFVTDTQYF.

This clonotype was detected only a few times. The J gene is TRBJ2-7, the V gene TRBV3-1; perhaps TRBD2 as D (6 bases). This CDR3 contains 13 residues. Germline CDR1 and CDR2: LGHDT and YNNKEL (reference sequence). V dropped 4 bases and J dropped 3 bases, with 10 bases sitting between them. CDR3 residues: CASSLAGNYEQYF. In DNA, the CDR3 is TGTGCCAGCAGCCTGGCGGGGAACTACGAGCAGTACTTC.

This clonotype was recorded many times. The chain is built from TRBV7-2 and TRBJ2-7; D gene uncertain. This CDR3 region has 12 residues. CDR1 and CDR2 from the germline V gene are SGHTA and FQGNSA. V lost 3 bases and J 0 bases, leaving 3 bases between the germline ends. CDR3 DNA sequence: TGTGCCAGCAGCTTCGTCTCCTACGAGCAGTACTTC. Translated, it gives CASSFVSYEQYF. Together with reference TRBV7-2 and TRBJ2-7, the CDR3 gives the full variable domain: GAGVSQSPSNKVTEKGKDVELRCDPISGHTALYWYRQSLGQGLEFLIYFQGNSAPDKSGLPSDRFSAERTGGSVSTLTIQRTQQEDSAVYLCASSFVSYEQYFGPGTRLTVT.

This clonotype was seen only a few times. The chain carries TRBV19 and TRBJ2-5; no reliable D call. The CDR3 covers 13 residues. Trimming shortened V by 5 bases and J by 1 base, and 8 bases separated the two germline ends. The germline V gene encodes CDR1 LNHDA and CDR2 SQIVND (reference sequence). DNA of the CDR3: TGTGCCAGTAGTTCTTCAGCCCAAGAGACCCAGTACTTC. Its protein is CASSSSAQETQYF. The variable domain in full, with the rest retrieved from reference TRBV19 and TRBJ2-5, is DGGITQSPKYLFRKEGQNVTLSCEQNLNHDAMYWYRQDPGQGLRLIYYSQIVNDFQKGDIAEGYSVSREKKESFPLTVTSAQKNPTAFYLCASSSSAQETQYFGPGTRLLVL.